This T cell receptor beta chain appears in the sequencing data of a study of CD8 T cells in ankylosing spondylitis. Making the TCR beta libraries involved quantitative 5'-RACE with molecular barcodes. Using its own MiXCR run on the 5' RACE reads, TCRdb lists one record per CDR3 protein. The sample consists of about 480,000 distinct CDR3 sequences, roughly 15% of them appearing once. Trimming left V 1 base short and J 7 bases short, with 10 bases between. This CDR3 has 13 residues. In this sample, this clonotype turned up a few times. The antigen is undetermined. The study's findings and limits: Peripheral blood held disease-linked clones only at relatively low frequency, and these were CD8+. Ankylosing spondylitis blood seemed to carry a telltale TCR beta motif made of under 10 highly homologous variants. Reports say disease-linked clones showed up significantly more in matched ankylosing spondylitis synovial fluid.

This rearrangement joins TRBV12-3 or TRBV12-4 to TRBJ1-2; D call uncertain. This clonotype was sampled from a male donor with ankylosing spondylitis. The sequenced sample was blood, either unsorted or a sorted T cell fraction (not recorded which). CDR3 DNA: TGTGCCAGCAGTTTAGGGGGAGCGGGTGGCTACACCTTC. Translated: CASSLGGAGGYTF.